This TCR beta chain was found in a study of cytomegalovirus exposure and HLA in healthy donors. The PCR used 60 Vbeta and 13 Jbeta primers. The data were produced by immunoSEQ multiplex PCR, yet TCRdb's version contains in-frame clones alone and is incomplete. The data show some 98,000 clones, with about a tenth seen just once and about 5% held by the top ten. Germline trimming cut 6 bases from V and 1 base from J; bases unmatched to any gene: 3. This CDR3 has 14 residues. Germline V gene sequence: CDR1 SNHLY, CDR2 FYNNEI. Overall study findings and caveats: In a later analysis, common viral pathogens appeared linked to several of the most significant clusters. Diagnosis of cytomegalovirus status made by the classifier reportedly showed high specificity and sensitivity.

Details on this clone: Its target is not known. This sample also contains other DNA sequences that code for the same CDR3.

Sequences were obtained from PBMCs. This TCR was sampled from a man in his fifties in good health and CMV-seropositive. The genes are TRBV2 and TRBJ1-5; 7 bases are shared with TRBD1. In nucleotides, the CDR3 is TGTGCCAGCAGGACAGGGTTGAGCAATCAGCCCCAGCATTTT. Translated: CASRTGLSNQPQHF.